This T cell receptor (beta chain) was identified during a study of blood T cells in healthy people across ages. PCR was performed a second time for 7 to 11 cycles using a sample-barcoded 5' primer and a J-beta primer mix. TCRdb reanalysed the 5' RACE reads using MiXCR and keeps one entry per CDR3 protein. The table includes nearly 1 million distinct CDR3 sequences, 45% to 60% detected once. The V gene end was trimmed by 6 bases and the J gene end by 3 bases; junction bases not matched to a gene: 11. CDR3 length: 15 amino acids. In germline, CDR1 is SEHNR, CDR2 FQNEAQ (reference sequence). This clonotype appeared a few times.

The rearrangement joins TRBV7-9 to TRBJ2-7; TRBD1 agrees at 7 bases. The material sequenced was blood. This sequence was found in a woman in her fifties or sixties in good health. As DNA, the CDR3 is TGTGCCAGCAGTGTTAAAGACGGACAGGACTACGAGCAGTACTTC. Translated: CASSVKDGQDYEQYF. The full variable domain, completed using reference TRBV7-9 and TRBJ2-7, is DTGVSQNPRHKITKRGQNVTFRCDPISEHNRLYWYRQTLGQGPEFLTYFQNEAQLEKSRLLSDRFSAERPKGSFSTLEIQRTEQGDSAMYLCASSVKDGQDYEQYFGPGTRLTVT.